The following is a T cell receptor (beta chain) sequence with its context. What it binds is unknown. Libraries were prepared by immunoSEQ multiplex PCR; TCRdb keeps only in-frame clonotypes and omits some of them. The repertoire holds approximately 1,000,000 clones, with about 72% as singletons. This entry belongs to a study of shared clonotypes between healthy human individuals. Study overall: The cohort had a couple of women and three men, ages 18 to 49.

Study-wide results and caveats: Estimated richness was generally greater in naive than memory subsets. Rarefaction showed sorted-subset sequencing was incomplete despite large depth.

The germline V gene has CDR1 SQVTM and CDR2 ANQGSEA. The V gene end was trimmed by 3 bases and the J gene end by 9 bases; junction bases not matched to a gene: 10. The CDR3 runs to 14 residues. This receptor was obtained from a young man in good health. Some clones in this sample may be carry-over from other donors' samples. V and J are TRBV29-1 and TRBJ2-7, with TRBD1 matching 11 bases. Specimen: memory CD4+ T cells from PBMCs. The subset is: CD45RA-negative fraction. The CDR3 protein is CSVEGQGQGVGQYF. The DNA for the CDR3 is TGCAGCGTTGAGGGCCAGGGACAGGGGGTGGGGCAGTACTTC.